A selection of T cell receptor beta chains follows, all from one sample in a study of identical twins. TCRdb processed the 5' RACE reads anew with MiXCR; each CDR3 protein has one entry. The data hold 570,000 or so distinct CDR3 sequences, with 9.6% observed a single time. The sample was also reused in another study, on yellow fever vaccine responses in identical twins.

Sequencing was carried out using PBMCs. The receptor source for this set is a woman aged 18-29 years in good health. CDR3s leave out the opening cysteine and the closing phenylalanine or tryptophan. The D gene is left open where the match is weak. Part of the rows lack a size; the others show once, few, many or a class for expanded clones.

len: 12
v_gene: TRBV2
abundance: many
d_gene: TRBD2
CDR3aa: ATRQGTSGDTQY

len: 15
v_gene: TRBV15
abundance: few
d_gene: NA
CDR3aa: ATSRARLEVAKNIQY

len: 11
v_gene: TRBV11-3
abundance: few
d_gene: NA
CDR3aa: ASSFNVGVEAF

len: 14
v_gene: TRBV6-1
abundance: few
d_gene: TRBD1
CDR3aa: ASSKGQGLNTGELF

len: 16
v_gene: TRBV5-1
abundance: few
d_gene: TRBD2
CDR3aa: ASSAGGGGASGANVLT

len: 14
v_gene: TRBV4-2
abundance: NA
d_gene: TRBD2
CDR3aa: ASSQGLAGESNIQY

len: 13
v_gene: TRBV9
abundance: NA
d_gene: NA
CDR3aa: ASSGVGSSYNEQF

len: 21
v_gene: TRBV14
abundance: few
d_gene: TRBD1
CDR3aa: ASSQDLGVWRTGVPSRNYEQY

len: 16
v_gene: TRBV6-1
abundance: NA
d_gene: TRBD2
CDR3aa: ASSEALRPGLATDTQY

len: 13
v_gene: TRBV7-2
abundance: NA
d_gene: NA
CDR3aa: ASSSEGEEYSPLH

len: 11
v_gene: TRBV20-1
abundance: many
d_gene: NA
CDR3aa: SASWGNSYEQY

len: 12
v_gene: TRBV29-1
abundance: many
d_gene: NA
CDR3aa: SVEGRMIQETQY

len: 14
v_gene: TRBV7-9
abundance: NA
d_gene: NA
CDR3aa: ASTLNRGDLYNEQF

len: 11
v_gene: TRBV11-2
abundance: NA
d_gene: NA
CDR3aa: ASSLFSSYEQY

len: 12
v_gene: TRBV4-2
abundance: many
d_gene: NA
CDR3aa: ASSQVVGRYEQY

len: 15
v_gene: TRBV7-8
abundance: many
d_gene: TRBD2
CDR3aa: ASSPTGGAPLMDTQY

len: 12
v_gene: TRBV27
abundance: many
d_gene: NA
CDR3aa: ASSPGLSSFGYT

len: 13
v_gene: TRBV29-1
abundance: many
d_gene: TRBD1
CDR3aa: SVQIQTGKVTEAF

len: 11
v_gene: TRBV6-2/TRBV6-3
abundance: many
d_gene: NA
CDR3aa: ASSDYPYNEQF